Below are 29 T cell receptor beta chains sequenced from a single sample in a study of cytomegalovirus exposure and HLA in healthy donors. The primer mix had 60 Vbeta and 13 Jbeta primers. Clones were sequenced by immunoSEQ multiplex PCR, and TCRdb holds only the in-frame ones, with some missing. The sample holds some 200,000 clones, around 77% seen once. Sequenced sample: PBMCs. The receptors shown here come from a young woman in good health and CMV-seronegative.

CDR3 in DNA: TGCGCCAGCAGCTTGCTACTGGGGGGCAATGAGCAGTTCTTC. Protein sequence: CASSLLLGGNEQFF. The chain is built from TRBV5-1 and TRBJ2-1; a weak D match, TRBD2 (6 bases). Looked up from germline, CDR1 is SGHRS and CDR2 is YFSETQ. Deletions cut 1 base from V and 6 bases from J, with 11 bases between. The CDR3 runs 14 residues.

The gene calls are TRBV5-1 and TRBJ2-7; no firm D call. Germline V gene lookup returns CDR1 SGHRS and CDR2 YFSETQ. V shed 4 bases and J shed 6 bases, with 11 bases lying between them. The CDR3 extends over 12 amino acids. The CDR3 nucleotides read TGCGCCAGCAGCCACGGGTTCGGCGAGCAGTACTTC. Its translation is CASSHGFGEQYF.

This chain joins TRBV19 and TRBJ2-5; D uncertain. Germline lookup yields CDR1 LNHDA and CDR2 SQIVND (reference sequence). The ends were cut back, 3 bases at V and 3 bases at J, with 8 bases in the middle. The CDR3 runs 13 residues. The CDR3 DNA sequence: TGTGCCAGTAGTATCGGCAGGAAAGAGACCCAGTACTTC. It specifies CASSIGRKETQYF.

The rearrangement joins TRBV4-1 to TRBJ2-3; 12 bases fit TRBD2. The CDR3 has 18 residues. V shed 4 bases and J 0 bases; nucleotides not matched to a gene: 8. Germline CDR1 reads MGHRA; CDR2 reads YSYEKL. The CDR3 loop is CASSRGLAGPSSTDTQYF. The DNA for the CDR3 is TGCGCCAGCAGCCGCGGACTAGCGGGACCCTCTAGCACAGATACGCAGTATTTT.

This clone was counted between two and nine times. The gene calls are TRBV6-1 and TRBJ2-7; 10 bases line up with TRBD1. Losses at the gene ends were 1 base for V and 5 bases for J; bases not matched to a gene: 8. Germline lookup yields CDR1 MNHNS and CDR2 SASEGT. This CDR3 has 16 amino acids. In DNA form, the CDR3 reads TGTGCCAGCAGTGAAGTTTCGGGACAGGGGCTGCACGAGCAGTACTTC. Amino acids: CASSEVSGQGLHEQYF.

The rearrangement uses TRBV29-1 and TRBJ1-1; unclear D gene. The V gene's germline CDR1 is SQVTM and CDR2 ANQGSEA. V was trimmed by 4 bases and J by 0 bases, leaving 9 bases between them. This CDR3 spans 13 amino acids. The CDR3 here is CSVADGVNTEAFF. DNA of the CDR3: TGCAGCGTTGCCGACGGGGTGAACACTGAAGCTTTCTTT.

CDR3 in amino acids: CASSFTGGQYNEQFF. The CDR3 coding sequence is TGTGCCAGCAGCTTTACAGGGGGCCAATACAATGAGCAGTTCTTC. The chain joins TRBV7-8 to TRBJ2-1; TRBD1 matches 9 bases. CDR1 and CDR2 from the germline V gene are SGHVS and FQNEAQ. This CDR3 has 15 amino acids. Losses at the gene ends were 3 bases for V and 4 bases for J; bases not matched to a gene: 4.

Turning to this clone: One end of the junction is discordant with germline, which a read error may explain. The CDR3 loop reads CASSSSGQGFF. CDR3 DNA sequence: TGTGCCAGCAGCTCATCGGGACAGGGGTTCTTC. The V call is TRBV7-2, the J call TRBJ1-2; 10 bases match TRBD1. The germline V gene has CDR1 SGHTA and CDR2 FQGNSA. The CDR3 runs 11 residues. The entire variable domain, with the rest obtained from reference TRBV7-2 and TRBJ1-2, is as follows: GAGVSQSPSNKVTEKGKDVELRCDPISGHTALYWYRQSLGQGLEFLIYFQGNSAPDKSGLPSDRFSAERTGGSVSTLTIQRTQQEDSAVYLCASSSSGQGFFGSGTRLTVV.

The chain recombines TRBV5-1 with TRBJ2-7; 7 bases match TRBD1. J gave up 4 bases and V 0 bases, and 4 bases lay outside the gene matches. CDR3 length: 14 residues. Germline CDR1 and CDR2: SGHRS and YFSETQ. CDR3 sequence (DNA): TGCGCCAGCAGCTTGGTTACAGGGGTGTACGAGCAGTACTTC. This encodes CASSLVTGVYEQYF.

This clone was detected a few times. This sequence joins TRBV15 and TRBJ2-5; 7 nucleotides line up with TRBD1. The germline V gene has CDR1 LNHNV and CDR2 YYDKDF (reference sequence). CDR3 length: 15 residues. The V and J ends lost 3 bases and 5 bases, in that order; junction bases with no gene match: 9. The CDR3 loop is CATSRGNTGAETQYF. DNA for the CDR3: TGTGCCACCAGCAGGGGTAACACAGGGGCGGAGACCCAGTACTTC. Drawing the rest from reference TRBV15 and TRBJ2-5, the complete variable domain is DAMVIQNPRYQVTQFGKPVTLSCSQTLNHNVMYWYQQKSSQAPKLLFHYYDKDFNNEADTPDNFQSRRPNTSFCFLDIRSPGLGDTAMYLCATSRGNTGAETQYFGPGTRLLVL.

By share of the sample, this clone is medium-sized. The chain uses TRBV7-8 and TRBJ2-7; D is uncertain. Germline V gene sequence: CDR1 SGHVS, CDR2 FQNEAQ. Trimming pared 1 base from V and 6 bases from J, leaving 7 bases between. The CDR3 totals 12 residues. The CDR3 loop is CASSLVVREQYF. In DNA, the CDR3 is TGTGCCAGCAGCTTAGTAGTCCGCGAGCAGTACTTC.

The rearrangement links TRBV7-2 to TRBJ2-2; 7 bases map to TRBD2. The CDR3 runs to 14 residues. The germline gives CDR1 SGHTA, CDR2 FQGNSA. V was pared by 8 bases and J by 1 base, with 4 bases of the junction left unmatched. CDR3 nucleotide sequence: TGTGCCAGCGGAGGGAGGGTGAACACCGGGGAGCTGTTTTTT. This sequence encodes CASGGRVNTGELFF.

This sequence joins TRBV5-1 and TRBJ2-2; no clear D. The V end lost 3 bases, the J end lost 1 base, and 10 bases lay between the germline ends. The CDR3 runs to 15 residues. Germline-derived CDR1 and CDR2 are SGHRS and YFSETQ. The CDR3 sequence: CASSSSDWNTGELFF. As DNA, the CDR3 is TGCGCCAGCAGCTCCTCAGACTGGAACACCGGGGAGCTGTTTTTT.

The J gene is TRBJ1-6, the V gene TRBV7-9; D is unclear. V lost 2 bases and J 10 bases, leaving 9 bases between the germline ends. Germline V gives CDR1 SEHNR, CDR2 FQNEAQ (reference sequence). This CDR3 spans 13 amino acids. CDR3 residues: CASSLLVGSPLHF. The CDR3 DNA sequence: TGTGCCAGCAGCTTACTCGTGGGCTCACCCCTCCACTTT.

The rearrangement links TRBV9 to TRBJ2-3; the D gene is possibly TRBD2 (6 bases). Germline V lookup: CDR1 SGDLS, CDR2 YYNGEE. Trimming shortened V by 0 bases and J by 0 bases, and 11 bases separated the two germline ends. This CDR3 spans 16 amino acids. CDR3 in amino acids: CASSVARGDSTDTQYF. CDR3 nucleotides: TGTGCCAGCAGCGTAGCGCGGGGAGATAGCACAGATACGCAGTATTTT.

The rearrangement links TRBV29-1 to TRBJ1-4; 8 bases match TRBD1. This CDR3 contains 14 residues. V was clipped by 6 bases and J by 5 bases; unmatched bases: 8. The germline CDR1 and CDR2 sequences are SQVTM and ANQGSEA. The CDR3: CSVNQGAGNEKLFF. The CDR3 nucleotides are TGCAGCGTCAACCAGGGGGCCGGGAATGAAAAACTGTTTTTT.

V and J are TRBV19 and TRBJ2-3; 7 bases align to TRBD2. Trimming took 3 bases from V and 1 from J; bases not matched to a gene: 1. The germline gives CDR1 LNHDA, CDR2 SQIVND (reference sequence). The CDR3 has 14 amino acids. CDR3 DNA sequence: TGTGCCAGTAGTATGGGGGGGGGCACAGATACGCAGTATTTT. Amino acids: CASSMGGGTDTQYF.

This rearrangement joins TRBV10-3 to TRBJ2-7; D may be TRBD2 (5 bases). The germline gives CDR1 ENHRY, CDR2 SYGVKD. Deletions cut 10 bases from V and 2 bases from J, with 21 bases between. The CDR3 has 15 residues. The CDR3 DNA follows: TGTGCCACCCCGCGGAGGCCCCTAGCCCCCTACGAGCAGTACTTC. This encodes CATPRRPLAPYEQYF.

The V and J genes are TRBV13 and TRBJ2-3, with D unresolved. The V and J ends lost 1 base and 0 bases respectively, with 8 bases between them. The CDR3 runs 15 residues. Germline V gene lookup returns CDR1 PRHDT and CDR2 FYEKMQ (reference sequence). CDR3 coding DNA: TGTGCCAGCAGCTTAGCGCCGGGTAGCACAGATACGCAGTATTTT. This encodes CASSLAPGSTDTQYF.

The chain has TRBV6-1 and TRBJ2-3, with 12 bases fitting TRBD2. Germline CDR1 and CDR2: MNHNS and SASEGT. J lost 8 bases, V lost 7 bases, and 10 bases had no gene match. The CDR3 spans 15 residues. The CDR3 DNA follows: TGTGCCAGCAACGAGTGGACTAGCGGGAAGGGTACGCAGTATTTT. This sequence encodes CASNEWTSGKGTQYF.

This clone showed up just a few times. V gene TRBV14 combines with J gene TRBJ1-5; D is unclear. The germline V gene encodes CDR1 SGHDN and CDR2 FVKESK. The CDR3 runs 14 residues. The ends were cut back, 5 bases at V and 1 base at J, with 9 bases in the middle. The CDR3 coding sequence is TGTGCCAGCAGCACCGGGAGGAGCAATCAGCCCCAGCATTTT. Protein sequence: CASSTGRSNQPQHF. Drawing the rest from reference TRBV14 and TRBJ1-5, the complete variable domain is EAGVTQFPSHSVIEKGQTVTLRCDPISGHDNLYWYRRVMGKEIKFLLHFVKESKQDESGMPNNRFLAERTGGTYSTLKVQPAELEDSGVYFCASSTGRSNQPQHFGDGTRLSIL.

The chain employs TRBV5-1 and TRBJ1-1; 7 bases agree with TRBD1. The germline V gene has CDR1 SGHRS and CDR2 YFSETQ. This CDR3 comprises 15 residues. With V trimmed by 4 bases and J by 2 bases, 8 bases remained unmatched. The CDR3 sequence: CASSIGTAINTEAFF. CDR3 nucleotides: TGCGCCAGCAGCATAGGGACAGCCATTAACACTGAAGCTTTCTTT.

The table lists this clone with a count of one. This CDR3 is CASSPGPQETQYF. In nucleotides, the CDR3 is TGTGCCAGCTCACCGGGGCCCCAAGAGACCCAGTACTTC. V and J are TRBV18 and TRBJ2-5; TRBD1 might be the D (5 bases). Trimming removed 3 bases at V and 1 base at J, with 6 bases between. CDR1 is KGHSH, CDR2 LQKENI, per germline. CDR3 length equals 13 residues.

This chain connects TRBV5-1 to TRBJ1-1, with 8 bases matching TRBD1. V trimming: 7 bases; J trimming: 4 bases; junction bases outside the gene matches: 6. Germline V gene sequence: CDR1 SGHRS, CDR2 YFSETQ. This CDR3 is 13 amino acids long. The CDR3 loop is CASGSGGTTEAFF. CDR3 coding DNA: TGCGCCAGCGGATCAGGGGGCACCACTGAAGCTTTCTTT.

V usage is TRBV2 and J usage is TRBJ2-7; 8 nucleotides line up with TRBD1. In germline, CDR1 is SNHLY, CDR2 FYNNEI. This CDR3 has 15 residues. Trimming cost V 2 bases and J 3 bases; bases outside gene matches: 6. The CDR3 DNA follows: TGTGCCAGCAGTGAACCCGGGACAGGCAACTACGAGCAGTACTTC. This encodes CASSEPGTGNYEQYF.

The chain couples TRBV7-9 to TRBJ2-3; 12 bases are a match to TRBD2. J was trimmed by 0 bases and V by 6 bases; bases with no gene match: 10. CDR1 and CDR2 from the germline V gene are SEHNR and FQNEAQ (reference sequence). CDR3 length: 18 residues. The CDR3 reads CASRPRLAGDTSTDTQYF. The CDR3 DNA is TGTGCCAGCAGGCCAAGACTAGCGGGGGATACTAGCACAGATACGCAGTATTTT.

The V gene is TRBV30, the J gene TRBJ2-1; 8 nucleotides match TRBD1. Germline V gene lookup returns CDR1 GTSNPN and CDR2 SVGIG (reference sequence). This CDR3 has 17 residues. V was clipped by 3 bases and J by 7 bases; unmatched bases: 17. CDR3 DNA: TGTGCCTGGAGCGCCGGACTACCTTGGCGACAGGGGAATGAGCAGTTCTTC. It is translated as CAWSAGLPWRQGNEQFF.

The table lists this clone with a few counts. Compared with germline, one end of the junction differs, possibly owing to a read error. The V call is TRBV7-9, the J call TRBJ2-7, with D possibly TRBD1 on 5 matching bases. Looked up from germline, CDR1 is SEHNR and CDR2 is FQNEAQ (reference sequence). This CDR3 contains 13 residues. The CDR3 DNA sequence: TGTTCCAGCAGCGTTGGGGCGTGGTACGAGCAGTACTTC. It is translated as CSSSVGAWYEQYF.

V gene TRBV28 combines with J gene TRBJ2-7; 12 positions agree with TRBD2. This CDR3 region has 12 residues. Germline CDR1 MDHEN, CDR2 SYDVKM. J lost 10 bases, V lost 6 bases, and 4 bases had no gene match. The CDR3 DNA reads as TGTGCCAGCAGGCTAGCGGGAGGGAAACAGTACTTC. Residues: CASRLAGGKQYF.